Here is one TCR beta chain with its context. Everyone who took part was roughly 18 to 95 years old, and they came from 24 US areas. Method: immunoSEQ multiplex PCR; TCRdb's copy keeps in-frame clones and lacks some. The repertoire holds 250,000 to 300,000 clones, with approximately 91% as singletons. The source of the sample is a study of blood T cell repertoires in COVID-19. Study-level background: Acute and convalescent COVID-19 specimens originated in the United States, Italy and Spain.

Source material: PBMCs or T cells enriched from blood (not recorded which). The TCR comes from a woman in her thirties or forties who had recovered from COVID-19.

CDR3 sequence: CASRLREGAYEQYF. The CDR3 bases are TGTGCCAGCAGGTTACGGGAGGGAGCCTACGAGCAGTACTTC. This chain links TRBV7-2 with TRBJ2-7, with 8 bases identical to TRBD2. This CDR3 is built from 14 residues. After removal of 6 bases from V and 2 bases from J, the junction contained 6 bases not matched to a gene. Per the germline V gene, CDR1 is SGHTA and CDR2 is FQGNSA. Filled out from reference TRBV7-2 and TRBJ2-7, the complete variable domain reads GAGVSQSPSNKVTEKGKDVELRCDPISGHTALYWYRQSLGQGLEFLIYFQGNSAPDKSGLPSDRFSAERTGGSVSTLTIQRTQQEDSAVYLCASRLREGAYEQYFGPGTRLTVT.